The rows below give T cell receptor beta chains drawn from one sample of a study of identical twins. TCRdb fed the 5' RACE reads into MiXCR, producing one record per CDR3 protein. The sample records approximately 500,000 distinct CDR3 sequences, 13% to 15% being singletons. These data also formed part of another study, on yellow fever vaccine responses in identical twins.

Specimen: CD4+ T cells sorted from blood. These receptors were collected from a woman under 30 in good health. Each CDR3 is given without its conserved first and last residue. Expanded clones get a size class; other rows say once, few or many, or leave the size out.

abundance: many
j_gene: TRBJ1-5
v_gene: TRBV15
len: 13
CDR3aa: ATSRDGQGLQPQH

abundance: few
j_gene: TRBJ2-1
v_gene: TRBV6-2/TRBV6-3
len: 13
CDR3aa: ASSAGSPYYNEQF

abundance: -
j_gene: TRBJ2-2
v_gene: TRBV10-2
len: 15
CDR3aa: ASSEGRGRVGTGELF

abundance: many
j_gene: TRBJ2-1
v_gene: TRBV7-9
len: 14
CDR3aa: ASSLRGATSYNEQF

abundance: -
j_gene: TRBJ2-2
v_gene: TRBV20-1
len: 9
CDR3aa: SARRVGELF

abundance: -
j_gene: TRBJ2-1
v_gene: TRBV2
len: 12
CDR3aa: ASSARDQNNEQF

abundance: -
j_gene: TRBJ2-3
v_gene: TRBV5-4
len: 11
CDR3aa: ASSLGIGDTQY

abundance: -
j_gene: TRBJ2-3
v_gene: TRBV5-1
len: 13
CDR3aa: ASSFLGGMADTQY

abundance: many
j_gene: TRBJ2-1
v_gene: TRBV27
len: 10
CDR3aa: ASSEWGNEQF

abundance: -
j_gene: TRBJ1-2
v_gene: TRBV5-6
len: 14
CDR3aa: ASSSPILNSNYGYT

abundance: -
j_gene: TRBJ2-2
v_gene: TRBV12-3/TRBV12-4
len: 15
CDR3aa: ASSLSRRTGDTGELF

abundance: few
j_gene: TRBJ1-2
v_gene: TRBV3-1
len: 11
CDR3aa: ASSGTVFYGYT

abundance: -
j_gene: TRBJ1-5
v_gene: TRBV12-3/TRBV12-4
len: 12
CDR3aa: ASSETGRNQPQH

abundance: -
j_gene: TRBJ2-3
v_gene: TRBV7-6
len: 15
CDR3aa: ASSSGFSGLSGDTQY

abundance: few
j_gene: TRBJ2-4
v_gene: TRBV4-1
len: 16
CDR3aa: ASSQGFAGVLAKNIQY

abundance: few
j_gene: TRBJ1-4
v_gene: TRBV7-2
len: 11
CDR3aa: ASSEASNEKLF

abundance: -
j_gene: TRBJ2-2
v_gene: TRBV6-2/TRBV6-3
len: 14
CDR3aa: ASSLPSGSVTGELF

abundance: few
j_gene: TRBJ2-1
v_gene: TRBV24-1
len: 11
CDR3aa: ATSALWTAVGF

abundance: few
j_gene: TRBJ2-7
v_gene: TRBV28
len: 13
CDR3aa: ASSLRGQSSYEQY

abundance: few
j_gene: TRBJ2-7
v_gene: TRBV28
len: 12
CDR3aa: ASNRDYPPYEQY

abundance: few
j_gene: TRBJ2-3
v_gene: TRBV29-1
len: 12
CDR3aa: SVGTSGSTDTQY

abundance: -
j_gene: TRBJ2-7
v_gene: TRBV7-9
len: 15
CDR3aa: ASSSTTGGSTWGEQY

abundance: -
j_gene: TRBJ2-4
v_gene: TRBV12-3/TRBV12-4
len: 12
CDR3aa: ASRKGVGQYIQY

abundance: few
j_gene: TRBJ2-3
v_gene: TRBV7-3
len: 13
CDR3aa: ASSWGHQNTDTQY

abundance: few
j_gene: TRBJ2-3
v_gene: TRBV10-3
len: 17
CDR3aa: AISGLIAGESSSTDTQY

abundance: -
j_gene: TRBJ1-4
v_gene: TRBV24-1
len: 15
CDR3aa: ATSDPRTAPNNEKLF